This T cell receptor (beta chain) appears in the sequencing data of a study of cytomegalovirus exposure and HLA in healthy donors. Across the study: In an earlier analysis, 90 million to 130 million unique TCR beta sequences were found from some 180 million T cells. The study, taken as a whole, reports: Indistinguishable V segments such as TRBV6-2 and TRBV6-3 were excluded. Another analysis was done later, and it associated approximately 17,000 TCR beta sequences with HLA alleles at 0.05 false discovery rate. The listing of roughly 160 TCR beta chains classed them as cytomegalovirus-associated.

Note on this clone: What it binds is not known.

Primers included in the PCR were 60 Vbeta and 13 Jbeta primers. Generated by immunoSEQ multiplex PCR, the TCRdb table keeps only in-frame clones and is missing some. The profile covers more than 50,000 clones, with about 77% appearing a single time and 2% to 3% taken by the ten largest. The CDR3 has 16 amino acids. CDR1 and CDR2 (germline): SQVTM, ANQGSEA. Trimming cost V 7 bases and J 5 bases; bases outside gene matches: 14. The sequenced sample was PBMCs. The chain recombines TRBV29-1 with TRBJ2-7; 13 nucleotides agree with TRBD2. The clonotype was recovered from a female donor in good health and CMV-seronegative. CDR3 sequence reads: CSAKPTGTSGTNEQYF. The CDR3 bases are TGCAGCGCCAAACCTACCGGGACTAGCGGGACCAACGAGCAGTACTTC.